Below, one T cell receptor beta chain is given with its context. Per germline, CDR1 SNHLY and CDR2 FYNNEI. The CDR3 spans 17 residues. V was trimmed by 2 bases and J by 0 bases, leaving 14 bases between them. This entry belongs to a study of shared clonotypes between healthy human individuals. Terminally differentiated effector memory CD45RA+ cells were excluded from the naive CD8 cells, which were CD45RO-negative and positively selected for CCR7. Sequencing used immunoSEQ multiplex PCR; TCRdb keeps in-frame clones, though not all of them. The data show about 2.2 million clones, over 85% seen once. The sequence was obtained from a man aged 18 to 35 in good health. Some clones in this sample may be carry-over from other donors' samples. The genes are TRBV2 and TRBJ2-1, with D hard to call. Specimen: naive CD8+ T cells from PBMCs. CDR3 in DNA: TGTGCCAGCAGTGAAACGGAGAGCTTGAGCTCCTACAATGAGCAGTTCTTC. It codes for CASSETESLSSYNEQFF.